This T cell receptor (beta chain) came from a study of blood T cell repertoires in COVID-19 (dated by TCRdb to 2020 to 2022). With regard to the full study: Recovered participants in ImmuneRACE Cohort 3 were defined as having two consecutive negative NP/OP PCR tests, clearance from a healthcare professional, or resolution of symptoms. The material from the prospective study consisted of cDNA or gDNA derived from T cells, B-cell-depleted T cells, or PBMCs. Collaborator samples came from the United States, Italy and Spain and covered acute and convalescent phases of COVID-19. A de-identified subject ID, COVID-19 status, age in years and sex were almost always included in the sample metadata. Where available, HLA class I and class II types were taken from metadata supplied by the sample provider and were not determined by assay-based typing. Subjects who had been exposed to COVID-19, were actively infected with it, or had recovered from it provided the deeply sampled blood TCRbeta repertoires that made up the dataset. The repertoires were released in a freely available public database intended as a resource for research on the immune response to SARS-CoV-2. The samples were drawn from the first 160 participants of the ongoing ImmuneRACE study and from 950 to 1,500 subjects provided by 6 global collaborators.

TCRbeta CDR3 regions were amplified from genomic DNA using the immunoSEQ Assay, a bias-controlled multiplex PCR. The authors' pipeline ran thus. The number of nucleated cells in each sample was estimated by amplification of reference gene primers within the assay. To quantify the absolute abundance of each unique TCRbeta CDR3 rearrangement, sequence reads were collapsed and filtered. For each sample, productive Simpson clonality was calculated as the square root of Simpson's diversity index over productive rearrangements. TCRdb re-hosts the immuneACCESS table, in-frame sequences only. Its copies lack some clones; in the studies checked, an unresolved V gene accounts for under half of them, and the cause for the rest is not known. D and trimming were read from the DNA, whereas the V and J calls and clone size are those reported in that table. The table for this sample lists some 200,000 clones; 86% of them were counted only once. Of the sample, 3.1% is held by the ten largest clones.

To note about this clone: The antigen this receptor binds is unknown. No quality values exist for individual bases; no much larger clone is one base distant.

At the junction V is shortened by 0 bases and J by 5 bases; bases outside the gene matches: 6. CDR3 length: 15 amino acids, cysteine to phenylalanine. This entry keeps only the CDR3 DNA: 45 bases, framed from base 1. CDR1 SGDLS and CDR2 YYNGEE were looked up in the germline V gene. Participants in the prospective study were aged roughly 18 to 89 years, lived in about two dozen United States geographic areas, and enrolled through a virtual design. In the prospective study, cohorts were assigned on the basis of participant-reported clinical history obtained from a screening survey and a study questionnaire. In the prospective study, mobile phlebotomists collected whole blood, serum and a nasopharyngeal or oropharyngeal swab from each participant. Participants in the prospective study had the option to provide additional blood draws and questionnaires over a roughly two-month period. Blood samples from the prospective study were shipped frozen or at room temperature prior to DNA extraction.

The investigation overall reported the following: Clinical and demographic metadata were provided uncurated, with the amount varying by source and participant.

This chain joins TRBV9 to TRBJ2-3; 7 central bases correspond to TRBD2. This clonotype was sampled from a woman aged 50 to 60 in a cohort exposed to, infected with or recovered from COVID-19 (not recorded which). The sample consisted of PBMCs or T cells enriched from blood (not recorded which). This receptor carries the CDR3 CASSVGGGRKDTQYF. The DNA sequence reads TGTGCCAGCAGCGTAGGGGGGGGACGTAAAGATACGCAGTATTTT.